Following are 29 T cell receptor beta chains from one sample sequenced in a study of blood T cell repertoires in COVID-19. Method: immunoSEQ multiplex PCR; TCRdb's copy keeps in-frame clones and lacks some. The data show hundreds of thousands of clones, with roughly 90% seen just once and 3.5% to 4% held by the top ten. Sequenced input: PBMCs or T cells enriched from blood (not recorded which). The receptors stem from a woman in her twenties or thirties with acute COVID-19.

J is TRBJ1-5 and V is TRBV19, with D perhaps matching TRBD1 (6 bases). CDR1 is LNHDA and CDR2 is SQIVND in the germline V gene (reference sequence). The germline V and J ends were trimmed by 3 bases and 7 bases, with 13 bases remaining between them. The CDR3 is made up of 14 amino acids. CDR3 sequence reads: CASSINQGLQPQHF. The CDR3 region has the DNA TGTGCCAGTAGTATCAACCAGGGGCTCCAGCCCCAGCATTTT.

The V and J genes are TRBV28 and TRBJ2-5; unclear D gene. This CDR3 spans 14 amino acids. The germline CDR1 and CDR2 sequences are MDHEN and SYDVKM. Deletions cut 7 bases from V and 5 bases from J, with 17 bases between. The CDR3 bases are TGTGCCAGCATCGAACACACCAGGTCGGAGACCCAGTACTTC. Translating it yields CASIEHTRSETQYF.

V is TRBV7-9 and J is TRBJ1-4, with 7 bases aligning to TRBD1. CDR1 is SEHNR and CDR2 is FQNEAQ in the germline V gene (reference sequence). This CDR3 comprises 14 residues. Trimming took 5 bases from V and 8 from J; bases not matched to a gene: 8. The CDR3 spells CASSNEGQSEKLFF. For the CDR3, the DNA is TGTGCCAGCAGCAACGAGGGACAGTCGGAAAAACTGTTTTTT. The variable domain in full, with the rest retrieved from reference TRBV7-9 and TRBJ1-4, is DTGVSQNPRHKITKRGQNVTFRCDPISEHNRLYWYRQTLGQGPEFLTYFQNEAQLEKSRLLSDRFSAERPKGSFSTLEIQRTEQGDSAMYLCASSNEGQSEKLFFGSGTQLSVL.

This clone was detected once. The V call is TRBV3-1 (or the pseudogene TRBV3-2), the J call TRBJ2-5, with TRBD1 matching over 9 bases. V lost 4 bases, J lost 5 bases, and 11 bases stayed unmatched. The CDR3 length is 16 residues. The germline CDR1 and CDR2 sequences are LGHDT and YNNKEL (reference sequence). CDR3 loop: CASSPGGRTGVETQYF. The CDR3 coding sequence is TGTGCCAGCAGCCCGGGGGGCCGGACAGGGGTGGAGACCCAGTACTTC.

This clone came up once. V is TRBV20-1 and J is TRBJ1-5, with D perhaps TRBD1 (5 bases). Germline CDR1 reads DFQATT; CDR2 reads SNEGSKA (reference sequence). The CDR3 covers 18 residues. Trimming removed 3 bases at V and 2 bases at J, with 23 bases between. CDR3 loop: CSASFFGSPETGNQPQHF. Here the CDR3 DNA reads TGCAGTGCTAGTTTTTTCGGGTCTCCGGAGACAGGCAATCAGCCCCAGCATTTT.

The chain recombines TRBV28 with TRBJ2-7; D might be TRBD1 (6 bases). The CDR3 has 14 residues. Germline lookup yields CDR1 MDHEN and CDR2 SYDVKM. Trimming pared 4 bases from V and 3 bases from J, leaving 13 bases between. Written as DNA, the CDR3 is TGTGCCAGCAGTTCGGGACAACCTTTCTACGAGCAGTACTTC. This sequence encodes CASSSGQPFYEQYF.

This chain joins TRBV6-5 and TRBJ2-1, with D hard to call. CDR3 length: 13 residues. Germline V CDR1 and CDR2: MNHEY, SVGAGI. V shed 8 bases and J shed 1 base, with 9 bases lying between them. The DNA for the CDR3 is TGTGCCAGCGGCCCCGGGTCCTACAATGAGCAGTTCTTC. It translates to CASGPGSYNEQFF.

The V call is TRBV4-1, the J call TRBJ1-2; D is ambiguous. V was clipped by 0 bases and J by 4 bases, with 18 bases between them. This CDR3 has 17 amino acids. In germline, CDR1 is MGHRA, CDR2 YSYEKL. CDR3 in amino acids: CASSQERAAVGIYGYTF. CDR3 DNA: TGCGCCAGCAGCCAAGAGAGGGCCGCAGTGGGGATCTATGGCTACACCTTC.

This clone was found once. The V and J genes are TRBV6-2 or TRBV6-3 and TRBJ1-2, with D unclear. Germline CDR1 is MNHEY and CDR2 is SVGEGT. The CDR3 contains 12 residues. V gave up 4 bases and J gave up 7 bases, with 10 bases separating them. In DNA, the CDR3 is TGTGCCAGCAGTTCTTCAAGCGGTGGCTACACCTTC. This gives the protein CASSSSSGGYTF.

This chain links TRBV6-5 with TRBJ1-4, with D perhaps TRBD1 (6 bases). The CDR3 is 13 amino acids. V shed 5 bases and J shed 8 bases, with 12 bases lying between them. CDR1 MNHEY and CDR2 SVGAGI come from the germline V gene. The DNA for the CDR3 is TGTGCCAGCAGTACACAGGGTCGGGAAAAACTGTTTTTT. Its protein is CASSTQGREKLFF.

This chain connects TRBV4-2 to TRBJ1-2; D is possibly TRBD1 (5 bases). Per germline, CDR1 LGHNA and CDR2 YNFKEQ. The germline V and J ends were trimmed by 4 bases and 1 base, with 13 bases remaining between them. This CDR3 has 15 amino acids. In DNA, the CDR3 is TGTGCCAGCAGCCGATCCAATCAGGGTAACTATGGCTACACCTTC. Translated, it gives CASSRSNQGNYGYTF.

The rearrangement joins TRBV29-1 to TRBJ1-1; 7 bases are shared with TRBD1. The V gene's germline CDR1 is SQVTM and CDR2 ANQGSEA. The CDR3 is 13 amino acids. The junction had 8 bases not matched to a gene; V was cut back by 5 bases and J by 5 bases. The CDR3 is CSVPGLRGTEAFF. CDR3 in DNA: TGCAGCGTTCCGGGCCTCAGGGGGACTGAAGCTTTCTTT. Full variable domain (rest looked up from reference TRBV29-1 and TRBJ1-1): SAVISQKPSRDICQRGTSLTIQCQVDSQVTMMFWYRQQPGQSLTLIATANQGSEATYESGFVIDKFPISRPNLTFSTLTVSNMSPEDSSIYLCSVPGLRGTEAFFGQGTRLTVV.

This CDR3 reads CASSLDGTAVGTGELFF. Here the CDR3 DNA reads TGTGCCAGCAGCTTAGACGGTACAGCGGTGGGCACCGGGGAGCTGTTTTTT. The gene calls are TRBV13 and TRBJ2-2; D perhaps matches TRBD2 (5 bases). The germline gives CDR1 PRHDT, CDR2 FYEKMQ (reference sequence). This CDR3 contains 17 residues. The V end was cut by 1 base, the J end by 4 bases, with 16 bases between.

This clone was seen once. The CDR3: CASSLDRSNEKLFF. CDR3 nucleotide sequence: TGTGCCAGCAGCTTAGACAGGTCTAATGAAAAACTGTTTTTT. The V gene is TRBV7-8, the J gene TRBJ1-4, with a possible D match to TRBD1 (5 bases). Trimming took off 1 base at V and 3 bases at J, with 6 bases between the two ends. The CDR3 is 14 amino acids. Germline V CDR1 and CDR2: SGHVS, FQNEAQ.

V is TRBV4-1 and J is TRBJ1-5, with D hard to call. The V end lost 4 bases, the J end lost 3 bases, and 16 bases lay between the germline ends. The CDR3 totals 16 residues. CDR1 and CDR2 from the germline V gene are MGHRA and YSYEKL. The chain's CDR3 is CASSLQTPGNNQPQHF. As DNA, the CDR3 is TGCGCCAGCAGCCTCCAGACCCCAGGCAACAATCAGCCCCAGCATTTT.

V usage is TRBV4-3 and J usage is TRBJ1-1, with TRBD1 matching 7 bases. Germline assignment: CDR1 LGHNA and CDR2 YSLEER. The V gene end was trimmed by 3 bases and the J gene end by 2 bases; junction bases not matched to a gene: 6. The CDR3 loop spans 15 amino acids. In DNA form, the CDR3 reads TGCGCCAGCAGCCATGGGGGACAGACAAACACTGAAGCTTTCTTT. Its translation is CASSHGGQTNTEAFF.

In regard to this clone: A read error may produce the germline difference seen at one junction end. The chain couples TRBV28 to TRBJ2-1; TRBD2 agrees at 12 bases. There are 12 residues in the CDR3. CDR1 is MDHEN, CDR2 SYDVKM, per germline. CDR3 loop: CASSLAGGRFIF. Here the CDR3 DNA reads TGTGCCAGCAGCCTAGCGGGGGGGCGTTTTATCTTC.

V and J are TRBV19 and TRBJ2-5, with a possible D match to TRBD2 (6 bases). The V gene's germline CDR1 is LNHDA and CDR2 SQIVND (reference sequence). Trimming took 6 bases from V and 5 from J, leaving 16 bases between them. The CDR3 runs 14 residues. The CDR3 DNA follows: TGTGCCAGTAGCTCAGGAGGGGCAGCGGAGACCCAGTACTTC. Translating gives CASSSGGAAETQYF.

V gene TRBV19 combines with J gene TRBJ2-2, with a possible D match to TRBD1 (6 bases). Per the germline V gene, CDR1 is LNHDA and CDR2 is SQIVND (reference sequence). The CDR3 length is 12 residues. V was shortened by 11 bases and J by 7 bases, with 14 bases between the two germline ends. The CDR3 is CASQGLHGELFF. The CDR3 region has the DNA TGTGCCTCCCAGGGGTTGCACGGGGAGCTGTTTTTT.

This chain uses TRBV5-4 with TRBJ1-1, with D maybe TRBD1 (5 bases). The CDR3 has 15 amino acids. Trimming took 2 bases from V and 4 from J, leaving 15 bases between them. Germline-derived CDR1 and CDR2 are SGHNT and YYREEE (reference sequence). For the CDR3, the DNA is TGTGCCAGCAGCTTCGGGGGGAAGCAGGGCACTGAAGCTTTCTTT. Its translation: CASSFGGKQGTEAFF.

This chain joins TRBV5-4 and TRBJ2-1; 9 bases fit TRBD2. Unmatched junction bases numbered 6, after V lost 4 bases and J lost 4 bases. The CDR3 covers 15 residues. Germline V CDR1 and CDR2: SGHNT, YYREEE (reference sequence). CDR3 residues: CASSQAGGPYNEQFF. The CDR3 bases are TGTGCCAGCAGCCAAGCGGGGGGACCATACAATGAGCAGTTCTTC. The full variable domain, completed using reference TRBV5-4 and TRBJ2-1, is ETGVTQSPTHLIKTRGQQVTLRCSSQSGHNTVSWYQQALGQGPQFIFQYYREEENGRGNFPPRFSGLQFPNYSSELNVNALELDDSALYLCASSQAGGPYNEQFFGPGTRLTVL.

This clone was recorded many times. The chain joins TRBV7-9 to TRBJ1-2, with TRBD1 matching 7 bases. From germline, CDR1 is SEHNR and CDR2 FQNEAQ (reference sequence). The CDR3 is 17 residues long. The V segment lost 5 bases and the J segment 3 bases; nucleotides outside the gene matches: 15. CDR3 residues: CASSQKTEGANYYGYTF. For the CDR3, the DNA is TGTGCCAGCAGCCAGAAAACAGAGGGGGCGAATTACTATGGCTACACCTTC.

The V and J genes are TRBV5-1 and TRBJ1-1, with TRBD1 matching 8 bases. V lost 4 bases to trimming and J lost 2 bases; unmatched junction nucleotides: 7. The CDR3 sequence is 15 residues long. CDR1 is SGHRS, CDR2 YFSETQ, per germline. CDR3 in amino acids: CASSKTGEENTEAFF. The DNA for the CDR3 is TGCGCCAGCAGCAAGACAGGGGAGGAAAACACTGAAGCTTTCTTT.

This clone was seen only once. The chain links TRBV18 to TRBJ1-2; TRBD1 is a possible D gene (6 bases). V lost 5 bases to trimming and J lost 4 bases, with 14 bases between them. Germline loops: CDR1 KGHSH, CDR2 LQKENI. The CDR3 has 14 amino acids. The CDR3 region is CASSFLDSSYGYTF. DNA for the CDR3: TGTGCCAGCTCATTCCTGGACAGCTCCTATGGCTACACCTTC. The whole variable domain, remainder taken from reference TRBV18 and TRBJ1-2, is NAGVMQNPRHLVRRRGQEARLRCSPMKGHSHVYWYRQLPEEGLKFMVYLQKENIIDESGMPKERFSAEFPKEGPSILRIQQVVRGDSAAYFCASSFLDSSYGYTFGSGTRLTVV.

The chain carries TRBV18 and TRBJ2-7; 11 positions match TRBD1. This CDR3 is 16 amino acids long. V trimming: 5 bases; J trimming: 1 base; junction bases outside the gene matches: 7. The germline V gene encodes CDR1 KGHSH and CDR2 LQKENI. The CDR3 region is CASSGSGTGGSYEQYF. In nucleotides, the CDR3 is TGTGCCAGCTCAGGCTCCGGGACAGGGGGGTCCTACGAGCAGTACTTC.

The J gene is TRBJ2-7, the V gene TRBV21-1; the table's D call of TRBD2 was not tested on the DNA. TRBV21-1 constitutes a pseudogene. The CDR3 runs 17 residues. CDR3 coding DNA: TGTGCCCGCCCCGAGGACGGGACTACCATTACCACCTACGAGCAGTACTTC. It encodes CARPEDGTTITTYEQYF.

This chain joins TRBV5-1 and TRBJ2-7; maybe TRBD2 (7 bases). Per the germline V gene, CDR1 is SGHRS and CDR2 is YFSETQ. CDR3 length: 15 residues. V lost 3 bases, J lost 7 bases, and 20 bases lay in between. For the CDR3, the DNA is TGCGCCAGCAGCTCCCGGACTAGTAAGGGGGGTGAGCAGTACTTC. This gives the protein CASSSRTSKGGEQYF.

The V gene is TRBV29-1, the J gene TRBJ1-1; 9 bases agree with TRBD1. The germline V gene has CDR1 SQVTM and CDR2 ANQGSEA. The CDR3 totals 13 residues. With V trimmed by 6 bases and J by 4 bases, 6 bases remained unmatched. The CDR3: CSVETGGGTEAFF. CDR3 sequence (DNA): TGCAGCGTAGAGACAGGGGGTGGCACTGAAGCTTTCTTT.

The genes are TRBV7-8 and TRBJ1-4; D is possibly TRBD1 (6 bases). CDR3 length: 14 amino acids. Trimming removed 3 bases from V and 5 bases from J, with 10 bases in between. Germline lookup yields CDR1 SGHVS and CDR2 FQNEAQ. The CDR3 loop reads CASSFGQHNEKLFF. The CDR3 coding sequence is TGTGCCAGCAGCTTCGGACAGCACAATGAAAAACTGTTTTTT.